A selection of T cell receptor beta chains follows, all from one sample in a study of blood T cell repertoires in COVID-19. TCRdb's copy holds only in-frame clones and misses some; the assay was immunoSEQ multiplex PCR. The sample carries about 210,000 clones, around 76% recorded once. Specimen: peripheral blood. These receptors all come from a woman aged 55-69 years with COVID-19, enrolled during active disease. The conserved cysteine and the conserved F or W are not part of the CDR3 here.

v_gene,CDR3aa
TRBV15,ATSRDMVQGVYGYT
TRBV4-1,ASSQVLAGGAYEQY
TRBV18,ASSPPGGTGELF
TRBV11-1,ASSVAQGRTDTQY
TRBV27,ASSFGKKDYYGYT
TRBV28,ASSQGNREGYT
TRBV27,ASNPRGGYNSPLH
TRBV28,ASSLPERERGNEQF
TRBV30,ALKPSGSVDTQY
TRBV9,ASSVGQGRGTEAF
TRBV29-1,SVGGQLNTEAF
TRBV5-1,ASSLWQVNTEAF
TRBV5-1,ASSLRGARDTEAF
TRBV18,ASSPTTGTGGSYQETQY
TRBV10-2,ASSEIATTGANTGELF
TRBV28,ASSFDRVYGYT
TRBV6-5,ASRRDRDGNQPQH
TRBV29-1,SVVGGAGADINEQF
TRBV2,ASGLAQETQY
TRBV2,ASSEALGRGSEKLF
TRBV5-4,ASSQDRAGETQY
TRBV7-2,AIQAGGNEQF
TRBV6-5,ASSYGTPTMNTEAF
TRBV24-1,ATVRKSGQHSGNTIY
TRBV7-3,ASSLIGRAGADTGELF
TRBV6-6,ASSETRGAGRNEQF
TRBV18,ASSRYGGPTDTQY
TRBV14,ASSHDGNYEQY
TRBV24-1,ATSLYSGTGELF
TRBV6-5,ASSRDREKNTEAF
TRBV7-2,ASSLRRSKDGYT
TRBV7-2,ASRAAQGSGNTIY
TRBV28,ASSLSFLSGNTIY
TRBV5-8,ASSLAQAHTS
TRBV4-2,ASSQDGGQVDGYT
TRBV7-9,ASSPGTTPEQF
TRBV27,ASSPRSTGGGIRGYT
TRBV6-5,ASSYLPGSYNSPLH